Sequencing of this T cell receptor (beta chain) was carried out in a study of cytomegalovirus exposure and HLA in healthy donors. The primer mix had 60 Vbeta and 13 Jbeta primers. Sequencing was performed with immunoSEQ multiplex PCR; in TCRdb, only in-frame clones are kept and a portion is missing. The data contain fewer than 200,000 clones, about three quarters of them seen just once; the ten biggest clones take up 0.7% to 0.8%. Healthy people donating bone marrow made up the donors. What was sequenced was PBMCs. The sequence derives from a female donor in good health and CMV-seronegative.

CDR3 nucleotide sequence: TGCGCCAGCAGTCCCGGGAGTAGCGCCGCCTACGAGCAGTACTTC. This translates into CASSPGSSAAYEQYF. The chain combines TRBV5-1 with TRBJ2-7, with D maybe TRBD2 (6 bases). V lost 5 bases and J lost 2, with 17 bases in between. The V gene's germline CDR1 is SGHRS and CDR2 YFSETQ. The CDR3 is 15 amino acids.